The 12 T cell receptor beta chains reported below all come from one sample, sequenced in a study of control samples from healthy donors and cancer patients. Data came from immunoSEQ multiplex PCR; TCRdb stores just in-frame clones and leaves some out. The sample yields about 95,000 clones, around 90% seen once. The sample comprised blood. The receptors come from a woman in her 70s in good health.

The gene calls are TRBV20-1 and TRBJ1-2; 8 positions match TRBD1. The CDR3 consists of 11 residues. From germline, CDR1 is DFQATT and CDR2 SNEGSKA (reference sequence). The V gene end was trimmed by 7 bases and the J gene end by 10 bases; junction bases not matched to a gene: 8. As DNA, the CDR3 is TGCAGTGGTGGACAGGGTGCTGACTACACCTTC. This sequence encodes CSGGQGADYTF.

This chain joins TRBV5-6 and TRBJ1-4; D perhaps matches TRBD1 (5 bases). This CDR3 comprises 16 residues. V lost 5 bases to trimming and J lost 1 base, with 15 bases between them. From germline, CDR1 is SGHDT and CDR2 YYEEEE. The CDR3 reads CASRTRFGGTNEKLFF. CDR3 DNA: TGTGCCAGCAGGACCCGGTTCGGGGGAACTAATGAAAAACTGTTTTTT.

The gene calls are TRBV18 and TRBJ1-1; 7 bases are shared with TRBD1. This CDR3 contains 14 residues. V lost 5 bases to trimming and J lost 4 bases; unmatched junction nucleotides: 7. Germline-derived CDR1 and CDR2 are KGHSH and LQKENI. The CDR3 reads CASSTTGSSTEAFF. The CDR3 DNA is TGTGCCAGCTCAACGACAGGGTCGAGCACTGAAGCTTTCTTT.

This sequence joins TRBV7-8 and TRBJ2-1; the D call may be TRBD1 or TRBD2 (5 bases each). Trimming removed 4 bases from V and 8 bases from J, with 21 bases in between. The CDR3 contains 16 residues. The germline gives CDR1 SGHVS, CDR2 FQNEAQ. The CDR3 nucleotides read TGTGCCAGCAGCTCTAGCTACTCGGGGCTCCGAGATGAGCAGTTCTTC. Translation gives CASSSSYSGLRDEQFF.

The chain carries TRBV2 and TRBJ1-6; D gene ambiguous. The CDR3 sequence is 14 residues long. V was shortened by 5 bases and J by 8 bases, with 13 bases between the two germline ends. Germline V gene sequence: CDR1 SNHLY, CDR2 FYNNEI. The chain's CDR3 is CASSQEAADSPLHF. CDR3 coding DNA: TGTGCCAGCAGTCAAGAGGCGGCGGATTCACCCCTCCACTTT.

The chain combines TRBV10-3 with TRBJ1-2; D call uncertain. CDR1 is ENHRY and CDR2 is SYGVKD in the germline V gene. There are 14 residues in the CDR3. The V end was cut by 2 bases, the J end by 3 bases, with 10 bases between. In DNA, the CDR3 is TGTGCCATCAGTGAGGAAGAAGGGTACTATGGCTACACCTTC. Translating gives CAISEEEGYYGYTF.

The CDR3 region is CATQTESYEQYF. In nucleotides, the CDR3 is TGTGCCACCCAGACAGAATCCTACGAGCAGTACTTC. J is TRBJ2-7 and V is TRBV19, with TRBD1 as a possible D gene (5 bases). V was clipped by 10 bases and J by 1 base, with 11 bases between them. From germline, CDR1 is LNHDA and CDR2 SQIVND (reference sequence). CDR3 size: 12 residues.

J is TRBJ2-6 and V is TRBV19; 7 nucleotides line up with TRBD1. The ends lost 5 bases at V and 4 bases at J; junction bases unmatched: 11. CDR1 and CDR2 from the germline V gene are LNHDA and SQIVND (reference sequence). The CDR3 runs to 17 residues. This CDR3 reads CASSPRQGLGGANVLTF. In nucleotides, the CDR3 is TGTGCCAGTAGTCCTCGACAGGGTCTGGGCGGGGCCAACGTCCTGACTTTC.

The rearrangement uses TRBV7-2 and TRBJ2-5; D remains ambiguous. The CDR3 sequence is 13 residues long. Trimming shortened V by 3 bases and J by 1 base, and 6 bases separated the two germline ends. Germline CDR1 reads SGHTA; CDR2 reads FQGNSA. The CDR3 protein is CASSLGIQETQYF. The CDR3 DNA sequence: TGTGCCAGCAGCTTGGGAATCCAAGAGACCCAGTACTTC.

The gene calls are TRBV19 and TRBJ2-6; tentatively, D is TRBD2 (5 bases). Per the germline V gene, CDR1 is LNHDA and CDR2 is SQIVND (reference sequence). CDR3 size: 15 residues. Trimming removed 10 bases from V and 1 base from J, with 14 bases in between. CDR3 in amino acids: CAISPGFSGANVLTF. CDR3 DNA: TGTGCCATTTCGCCGGGGTTTTCTGGGGCCAACGTCCTGACTTTC.

The rearrangement joins TRBV19 to TRBJ1-2; D not resolved. Trimming cost V 1 base and J 2 bases, with 8 bases left between them. Germline loops: CDR1 LNHDA, CDR2 SQIVND (reference sequence). There are 14 residues in the CDR3. The CDR3 protein is CASSIGDKNYGYTF. In DNA, the CDR3 is TGTGCCAGTAGTATAGGCGACAAAAACTATGGCTACACCTTC.

The sample holds one count of this clone. This chain joins TRBV25-1 and TRBJ2-5; tentative D call: TRBD1 (6 bases). The V end was cut by 6 bases, the J end by 5 bases, with 13 bases between. This CDR3 is built from 13 residues. The germline gives CDR1 MGHDK, CDR2 SYGVNS. As DNA, the CDR3 is TGTGCCAGCAGCCCAGGGGCCCCTGAGACCCAGTACTTC. Translated, it gives CASSPGAPETQYF.